This T cell receptor beta chain was sequenced in a study of cytomegalovirus exposure and HLA in healthy donors. Method: immunoSEQ multiplex PCR; TCRdb's copy keeps in-frame clones and lacks some. The sample records roughly 330,000 clones, 87% being singletons. Study-level points and caveats: The finding came from a later analysis; first-cohort TCR clusters tended to co-occur in the 130 or so validation repertoires. Published work reported that the classifier diagnosed cytomegalovirus status with high specificity and sensitivity. The majority of TCR sequences were rare, yet some public TCRs appeared in many donors.

In regard to this clone: Its antigen is unidentified.

Unmatched junction bases numbered 5, after V lost 3 bases and J lost 2 bases. CDR1 is SGDLS, CDR2 YYNGEE, per germline. This CDR3 region has 15 residues. The rearrangement uses TRBV9 and TRBJ2-1; 7 bases map to TRBD1. The clonotype was recovered from a young woman in good health and CMV-seropositive. The source material was PBMCs. The CDR3 nucleotides are TGTGCCAGCAGCGCCTCGGGACAGACCTACAATGAGCAGTTCTTC. It specifies CASSASGQTYNEQFF.